The clone carrying this T cell receptor beta chain was seen a few times. Its antigen remains unidentified. Individually, cDNA molecules had unique molecular identifiers attached to them. One entry per CDR3 protein, called by TCRdb with MiXCR from the 5' RACE reads. The profile shows roughly 75,000 distinct CDR3 sequences, over 8.5% of them singletons. The data are from a study of early T cells in non-severe SARS-CoV-2 infection. Study-level background: Chains were unpaired, as sequencing was done on bulk RNA from unsorted whole blood. Regarding the study as a whole: Comparison of clonotypes with VDJdb favored anti-spike CD8 responses while missing private and CD4 specificities.

The germline CDR1 and CDR2 sequences are LGHDT and YNNKEL (reference sequence). V lost 6 bases and J lost 3, with 11 bases in between. The CDR3 spans 13 residues. This receptor was obtained from an adult who was a healthcare worker with PCR-confirmed SARS-CoV-2 infection or an uninfected control (not recorded which). The rearrangement uses TRBV3-1 and TRBJ1-1; D is perhaps TRBD1 (5 bases). Sequenced sample: whole blood. The CDR3 nucleotides are TGTGCCAGCAGTTATATGGGGGACACTGAAGCTTTCTTT. Its translation: CASSYMGDTEAFF.